These T cell receptor beta chains were read from a single sample in a study of T cells in localized non-small cell lung cancer. The data were produced by immunoSEQ multiplex PCR, yet TCRdb's version contains in-frame clones alone and is incomplete. The sample consists of over 45,000 clones, 80% to 90% of them appearing once. The sequencing used peripheral blood, collected before any cancer treatment. The receptor set was obtained from a man between 35 and 75 years old with stage I squamous cell lung carcinoma. The CDR3 runs from the conserved cysteine through the conserved F or W. D genes are given only for firm matches. Clone size, where shown, is once, few, many, or a class for clones that have expanded.

d_gene	v_gene	abundance	j_gene	CDR3aa	CDR3nt
TRBD2	TRBV10-3	.	TRBJ2-1	CAISEWASSGRNNEQFF	TGTGCCATCAGTGAGTGGGCCTCAAGCGGGAGGAACAATGAGCAGTTCTTC
TRBD2	TRBV9	.	TRBJ2-1	CASSGGLAGGPAYNEQFF	TGTGCCAGCAGCGGCGGACTAGCGGGAGGGCCCGCCTACAATGAGCAGTTCTTC
.	TRBV28	few	TRBJ1-2	CASSLASRVYGYTF	TGTGCCAGCAGTTTAGCCTCCAGGGTCTATGGCTACACCTTC
.	TRBV2	.	TRBJ1-2	CASSEGRDYGYTF	TGTGCCAGCAGTGAGGGCAGGGACTATGGCTACACCTTC
.	TRBV5-6	.	TRBJ2-5	CASRGVETQYF	TGTGCCAGCAGAGGGGTGGAGACCCAGTACTTC
TRBD1	TRBV7-9	.	TRBJ1-4	CASRAQGRGVEKLFF	TGTGCCAGCAGGGCACAGGGGCGCGGAGTTGAAAAACTGTTTTTT
.	TRBV19	few	TRBJ1-2	CASSRQGSGGNGYTF	TGTGCCAGTAGTAGGCAGGGATCGGGAGGAAATGGCTACACCTTC
.	TRBV7-2	.	TRBJ2-7	CASSLRQQSYEQYF	TGTGCCAGCAGCTTACGACAGCAGTCCTACGAGCAGTACTTC
.	TRBV18	.	TRBJ2-3	CASSPGRLGTDTQYF	TGTGCCAGCTCACCGGGCAGGTTAGGCACAGATACGCAGTATTTT
TRBD1	TRBV28	.	TRBJ1-5	CASSPPGGGGQPQHF	TGTGCCAGCAGTCCTCCGGGAGGGGGCGGGCAGCCCCAGCATTTT
.	TRBV5-4	.	TRBJ1-5	CASSQGSNQPQHF	TGTGCCAGCAGCCAAGGAAGCAATCAGCCCCAGCATTTT
TRBD1	TRBV27	once	TRBJ2-5	CASSARQGAEETQYF	TGTGCCAGCAGTGCCCGACAGGGGGCAGAGGAGACCCAGTACTTC
.	TRBV9	.	TRBJ2-7	CASSVAGGIYEQYF	TGTGCCAGCAGCGTAGCAGGGGGGATCTACGAGCAGTACTTC
TRBD2	TRBV29-1	.	TRBJ2-1	CSVEGGTSRSYNEQFF	TGCAGCGTTGAGGGTGGGACTAGCAGAAGCTACAATGAGCAGTTCTTC
.	TRBV28	.	TRBJ1-5	CASSWGRSNQPQHF	TGTGCCAGCAGTTGGGGCAGATCCAATCAGCCCCAGCATTTT
.	TRBV28	.	TRBJ1-1	CASSLTRYTEAFF	TGTGCCAGCAGTTTAACCAGGTACACTGAAGCTTTCTTT
.	TRBV6-4	.	TRBJ1-1	CASSDEWDSPAEAFF	TGTGCCAGCAGTGACGAATGGGACTCCCCCGCTGAAGCTTTCTTT
.	TRBV28	.	TRBJ2-7	CASSLLRQQGTYEQYF	TGTGCCAGCAGCCTGCTTCGACAGCAGGGAACCTACGAGCAGTACTTC
.	TRBV6-5	.	TRBJ1-1	CASGARGNTEAFF	TGTGCCAGCGGGGCCCGGGGGAACACTGAAGCTTTCTTT
.	TRBV14	.	TRBJ2-1	CASSQILGSYNEQFF	TGTGCCAGCAGCCAAATTTTGGGCTCCTACAATGAGCAGTTCTTC
TRBD1	TRBV5-1	.	TRBJ1-6	CASSGGTGPSPLHF	TGCGCCAGCAGCGGTGGGACAGGGCCCTCACCCCTCCACTTT
.	TRBV19	.	TRBJ2-5	CASRSRQAGRKETQYF	TGTGCCAGTAGAAGTCGACAGGCTGGGCGGAAAGAGACCCAGTACTTC
TRBD2	TRBV9	.	TRBJ2-1	CASSAEREAHNEQFF	TGTGCCAGCAGCGCCGAGCGGGAGGCCCACAATGAGCAGTTCTTC
.	TRBV11-2	.	TRBJ2-1	CASRRDGNEQFF	TGTGCCAGCAGACGGGACGGCAATGAGCAGTTCTTC
.	TRBV5-1	few	TRBJ2-6	CASSLGSSGANVLTF	TGCGCCAGCAGCTTGGGGAGCTCTGGGGCCAACGTCCTGACTTTC
.	TRBV28	.	TRBJ2-1	CASRWGYSLISTYNEQFF	TGTGCCAGCAGATGGGGCTACTCGCTGATTTCTACCTACAATGAGCAGTTCTTC
.	TRBV11-2	medium-sized	TRBJ1-1	CASSLGDSKQGMNTEAFF	TGTGCCAGCAGCTTAGGGGACTCTAAGCAGGGGATGAACACTGAAGCTTTCTTT
.	TRBV28	once	TRBJ1-1	CASSLVQVQTTFF	TGTGCCAGCAGTCTAGTTCAAGTCCAAACCACTTTCTTT
TRBD1	TRBV2	.	TRBJ1-3	CASRRTGTPGNTIYF	TGTGCCAGCAGACGGACAGGGACCCCCGGAAACACCATATATTTT
TRBD2	TRBV5-4	.	TRBJ2-3	CASSSQRETDTQYF	TGTGCCAGCAGCTCCCAGCGGGAGACAGATACGCAGTATTTT
.	TRBV7-3	.	TRBJ2-1	CASSLGGTGANEQFF	TGTGCCAGCAGCCTCGGGGGGACAGGAGCTAATGAGCAGTTCTTC
TRBD2	TRBV28	.	TRBJ2-1	CASSIPGLAANEQFF	TGTGCCAGCAGTATTCCGGGACTAGCGGCAAATGAGCAGTTCTTC
.	TRBV7-3	.	TRBJ1-1	CASSLGKNTEAFF	TGTGCCAGCAGCTTAGGCAAGAACACTGAAGCTTTCTTT
.	TRBV25-1	.	TRBJ1-1	CASSEGAAEAFF	TGTGCCAGCAGTGAGGGGGCGGCTGAAGCTTTCTTT
TRBD1	TRBV5-5	.	TRBJ1-4	CASSQGGPANEKLFF	TGTGCCAGCAGCCAGGGGGGACCAGCTAATGAAAAACTGTTTTTT
.	TRBV6-6	.	TRBJ2-1	CASIQGGPYNEQFF	TGTGCCAGCATCCAAGGGGGGCCTTACAATGAGCAGTTCTTC
.	TRBV5-1	few	TRBJ1-1	CASRGNQNTEAFF	TGCGCCAGCAGAGGCAACCAGAACACTGAAGCTTTCTTT
TRBD2	TRBV6-1	.	TRBJ2-3	CASRQLAGGTDTQYF	TGTGCCAGCAGGCAACTAGCGGGGGGCACGGATACGCAGTATTTT
.	TRBV6-5	.	TRBJ1-2	CASRDIFLGGYTF	TGTGCCAGCAGGGATATTTTTTTGGGCGGCTACACCTTC
TRBD2	TRBV7-2	.	TRBJ2-3	CASSLVAGASTDTQYF	TGTGCCAGCAGCTTAGTGGCGGGAGCGAGCACAGATACGCAGTATTTT
.	TRBV5-6	.	TRBJ2-5	CASSLRDQGSQETQYF	TGTGCCAGCAGCTTACGCGACCAGGGAAGCCAAGAGACCCAGTACTTC